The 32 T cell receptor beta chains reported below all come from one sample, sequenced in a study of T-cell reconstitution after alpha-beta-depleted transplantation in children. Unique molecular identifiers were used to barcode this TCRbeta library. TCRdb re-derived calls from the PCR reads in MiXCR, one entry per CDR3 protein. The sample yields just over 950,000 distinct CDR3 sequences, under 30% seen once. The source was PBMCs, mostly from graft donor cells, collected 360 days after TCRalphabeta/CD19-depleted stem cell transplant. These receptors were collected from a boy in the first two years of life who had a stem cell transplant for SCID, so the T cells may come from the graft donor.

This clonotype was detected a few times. The CDR3 sequence: CASTFVTGPINEQFF. For the CDR3, the DNA is TGTGCCAGCACCTTCGTGACAGGGCCCATTAATGAGCAGTTCTTC. This chain connects TRBV12-3 or TRBV12-4 to TRBJ2-1, with 7 positions matching TRBD1. The CDR3 spans 15 residues. V lost 7 bases and J lost 7; bases outside the gene matches: 13.

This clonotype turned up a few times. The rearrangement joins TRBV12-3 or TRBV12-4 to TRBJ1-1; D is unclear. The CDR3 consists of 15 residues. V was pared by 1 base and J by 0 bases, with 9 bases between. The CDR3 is CASSLDRRMNTEAFF. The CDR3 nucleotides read TGTGCCAGCAGTTTAGATAGGCGGATGAACACTGAAGCTTTCTTT.

This CDR3 reads CASRGGWTQGKGMNTEAFF. The CDR3 DNA is TGCGCCAGCAGAGGTGGTTGGACACAGGGGAAGGGCATGAACACTGAAGCTTTCTTT. The rearrangement links TRBV5-1 to TRBJ1-1; 7 nucleotides align to TRBD1. From germline, CDR1 is SGHRS and CDR2 YFSETQ. The CDR3 consists of 19 residues. Trimming cost V 5 bases and J 0 bases; bases outside gene matches: 19.

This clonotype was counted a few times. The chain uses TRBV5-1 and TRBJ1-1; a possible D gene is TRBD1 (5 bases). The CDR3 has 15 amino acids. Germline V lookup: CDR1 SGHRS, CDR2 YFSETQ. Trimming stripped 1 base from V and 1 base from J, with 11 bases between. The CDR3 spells CASSLQGGPNTEAFF. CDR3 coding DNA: TGCGCCAGCAGCTTGCAGGGCGGCCCGAACACTGAAGCTTTCTTT.

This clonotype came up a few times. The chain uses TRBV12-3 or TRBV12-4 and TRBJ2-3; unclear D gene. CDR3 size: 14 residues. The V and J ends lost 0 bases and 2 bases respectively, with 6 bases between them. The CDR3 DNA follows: TGTGCCAGCAGTTTAGCGATCCTCACAGATACGCAGTATTTT. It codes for CASSLAILTDTQYF.

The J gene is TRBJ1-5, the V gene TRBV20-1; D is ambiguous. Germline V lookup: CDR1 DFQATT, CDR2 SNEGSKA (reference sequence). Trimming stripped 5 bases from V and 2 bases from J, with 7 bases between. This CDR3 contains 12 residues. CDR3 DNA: TGCAGTGCTCGTTCGCGCAATCAGCCCCAGCATTTT. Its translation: CSARSRNQPQHF.

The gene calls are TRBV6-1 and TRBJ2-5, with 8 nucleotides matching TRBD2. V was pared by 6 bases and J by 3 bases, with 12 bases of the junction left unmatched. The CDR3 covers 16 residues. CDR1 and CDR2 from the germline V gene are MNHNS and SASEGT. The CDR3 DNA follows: TGTGCCAGCAGCCGGCGGACTAGCAAAAAAAAAGAGACCCAGTACTTC. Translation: CASSRRTSKKKETQYF.

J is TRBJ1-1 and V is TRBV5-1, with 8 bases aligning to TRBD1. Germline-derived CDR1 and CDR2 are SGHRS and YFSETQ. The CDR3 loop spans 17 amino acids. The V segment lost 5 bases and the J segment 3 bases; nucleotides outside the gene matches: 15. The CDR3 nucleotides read TGCGCCAGCAGGCCCCGGGGACAGGCGCCTATTTACACTGAAGCTTTCTTT. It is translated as CASRPRGQAPIYTEAFF.

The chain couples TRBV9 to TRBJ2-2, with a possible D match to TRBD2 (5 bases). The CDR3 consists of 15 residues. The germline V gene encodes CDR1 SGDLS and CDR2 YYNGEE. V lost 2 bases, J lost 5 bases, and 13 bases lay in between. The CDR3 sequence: CASSVKTTLTGELFF. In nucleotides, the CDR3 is TGTGCCAGCAGCGTGAAGACTACTTTAACCGGGGAGCTGTTTTTT. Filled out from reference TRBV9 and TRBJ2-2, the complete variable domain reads DSGVTQTPKHLITATGQRVTLRCSPRSGDLSVYWYQQSLDQGLQFLIQYYNGEERAKGNILERFSAQQFPDLHSELNLSSLELGDSALYFCASSVKTTLTGELFFGEGSRLTVL.

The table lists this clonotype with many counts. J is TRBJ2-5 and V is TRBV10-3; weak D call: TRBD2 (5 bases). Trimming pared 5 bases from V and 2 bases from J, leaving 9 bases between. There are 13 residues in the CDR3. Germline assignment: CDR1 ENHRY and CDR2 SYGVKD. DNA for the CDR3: TGTGCCATCAGTCGAGGGATACAAGAGACCCAGTACTTC. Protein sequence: CAISRGIQETQYF.

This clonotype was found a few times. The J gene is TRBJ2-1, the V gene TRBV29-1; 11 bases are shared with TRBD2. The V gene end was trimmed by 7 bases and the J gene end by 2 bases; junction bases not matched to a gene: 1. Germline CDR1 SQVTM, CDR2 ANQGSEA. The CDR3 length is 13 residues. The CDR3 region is CSASGGTYNEQFF. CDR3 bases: TGCAGCGCTAGCGGGGGGACCTACAATGAGCAGTTCTTC.

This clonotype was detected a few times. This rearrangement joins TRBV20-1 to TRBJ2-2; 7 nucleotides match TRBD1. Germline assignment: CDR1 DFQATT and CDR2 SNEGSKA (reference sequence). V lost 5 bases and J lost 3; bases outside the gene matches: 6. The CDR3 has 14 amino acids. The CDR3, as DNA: TGCAGTGCTTCCGGGACAGAAGACACCGGGGAGCTGTTTTTT. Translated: CSASGTEDTGELFF.

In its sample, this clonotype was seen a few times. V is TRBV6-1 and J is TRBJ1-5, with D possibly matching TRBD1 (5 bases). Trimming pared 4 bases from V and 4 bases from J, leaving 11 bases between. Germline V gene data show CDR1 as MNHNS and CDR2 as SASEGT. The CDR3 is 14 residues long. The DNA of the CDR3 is TGTGCCAGCAGTGGGGCAGGGCAAAATCAGCCCCAGCATTTT. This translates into CASSGAGQNQPQHF.

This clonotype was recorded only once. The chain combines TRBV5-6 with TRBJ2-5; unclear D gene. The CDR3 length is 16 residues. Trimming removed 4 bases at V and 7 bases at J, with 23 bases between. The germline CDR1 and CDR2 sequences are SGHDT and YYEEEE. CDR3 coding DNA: TGTGCCAGCAGCCTACATCTGATGTCAGGCACGGGGACCCAGTACTTC. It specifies CASSLHLMSGTGTQYF.

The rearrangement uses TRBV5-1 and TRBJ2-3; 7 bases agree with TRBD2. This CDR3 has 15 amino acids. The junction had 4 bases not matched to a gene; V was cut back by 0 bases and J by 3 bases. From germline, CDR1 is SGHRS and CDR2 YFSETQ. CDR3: CASSLVAAGTDTQYF. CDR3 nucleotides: TGCGCCAGCAGCTTGGTTGCAGCGGGGACAGATACGCAGTATTTT. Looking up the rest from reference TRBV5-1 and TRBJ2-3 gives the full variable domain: KAGVTQTPRYLIKTRGQQVTLSCSPISGHRSVSWYQQTPGQGLQFLFEYFSETQRNKGNFPGRFSGRQFSNSRSEMNVSTLELGDSALYLCASSLVAAGTDTQYFGPGTRLTVL.

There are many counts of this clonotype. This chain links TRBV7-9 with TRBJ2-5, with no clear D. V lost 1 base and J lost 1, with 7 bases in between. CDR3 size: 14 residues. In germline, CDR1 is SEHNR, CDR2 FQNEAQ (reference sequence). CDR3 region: CASSLDWGQETQYF. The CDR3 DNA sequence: TGTGCCAGCAGCTTAGATTGGGGCCAAGAGACCCAGTACTTC.

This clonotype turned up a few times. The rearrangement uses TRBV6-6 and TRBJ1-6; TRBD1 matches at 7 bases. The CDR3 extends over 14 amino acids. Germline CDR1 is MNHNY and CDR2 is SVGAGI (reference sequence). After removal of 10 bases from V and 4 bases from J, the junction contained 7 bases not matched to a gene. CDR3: CATQETGYNSPLHF. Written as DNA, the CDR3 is TGTGCCACCCAAGAGACAGGGTATAATTCACCCCTCCACTTT.

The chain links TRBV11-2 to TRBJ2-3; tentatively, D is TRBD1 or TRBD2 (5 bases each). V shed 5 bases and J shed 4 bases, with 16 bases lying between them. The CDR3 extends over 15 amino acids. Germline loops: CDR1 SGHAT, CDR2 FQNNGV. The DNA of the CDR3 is TGTGCCAGCAGCCCCTGGGACGTCCGCTCAGATACGCAGTATTTT. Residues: CASSPWDVRSDTQYF.

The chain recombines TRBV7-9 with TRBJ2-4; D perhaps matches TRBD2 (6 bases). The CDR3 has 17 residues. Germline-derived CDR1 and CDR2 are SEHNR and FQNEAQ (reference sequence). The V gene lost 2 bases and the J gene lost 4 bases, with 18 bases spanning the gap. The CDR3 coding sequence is TGTGCCAGCAGCTTACCCGGGACGGGGGAATCTAAAAACATTCAGTACTTC. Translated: CASSLPGTGESKNIQYF.

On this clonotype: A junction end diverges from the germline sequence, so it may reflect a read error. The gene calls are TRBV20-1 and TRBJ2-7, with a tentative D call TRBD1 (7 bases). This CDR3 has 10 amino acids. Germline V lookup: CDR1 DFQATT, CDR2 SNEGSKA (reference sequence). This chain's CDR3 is CSAQGGVRGF. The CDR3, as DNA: TGCAGTGCCCAGGGGGGTGTCAGAGGGTTC.

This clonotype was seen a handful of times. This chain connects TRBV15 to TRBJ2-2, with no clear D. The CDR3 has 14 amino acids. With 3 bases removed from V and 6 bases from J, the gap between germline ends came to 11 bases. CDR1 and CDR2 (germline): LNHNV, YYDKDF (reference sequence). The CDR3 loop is CATSRVLEAGELFF. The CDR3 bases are TGTGCCACCAGCAGGGTTTTAGAGGCCGGGGAGCTGTTTTTT.

CDR3 bases: TGTGCCAGCAGCTCAGCGAGCGGGGGCGCCTCAGATACGCAGTATTTT. Translated, it gives CASSSASGGASDTQYF. The chain employs TRBV12-3 or TRBV12-4 and TRBJ2-3; 8 bases are shared with TRBD2. The CDR3 extends over 16 amino acids. V was clipped by 6 bases and J by 4 bases; unmatched bases: 12.

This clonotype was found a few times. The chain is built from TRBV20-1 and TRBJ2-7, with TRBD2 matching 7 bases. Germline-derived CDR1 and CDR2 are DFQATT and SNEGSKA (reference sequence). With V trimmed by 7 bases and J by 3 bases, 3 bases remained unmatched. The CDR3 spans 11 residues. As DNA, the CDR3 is TGCAGTGTTGGGACTAACTACGAGCAGTACTTC. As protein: CSVGTNYEQYF.

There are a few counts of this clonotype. The CDR3: CASSSGGSPTSTDTQYF. The CDR3 DNA follows: TGTGCCAGCAGCTCCGGGGGGAGTCCTACTAGCACAGATACGCAGTATTTT. The chain employs TRBV7-9 and TRBJ2-3; 7 bases are a match to TRBD2. After removal of 4 bases from V and 0 bases from J, the junction contained 10 bases not matched to a gene. The length of the CDR3 is 17 residues. The germline V gene encodes CDR1 SEHNR and CDR2 FQNEAQ (reference sequence).

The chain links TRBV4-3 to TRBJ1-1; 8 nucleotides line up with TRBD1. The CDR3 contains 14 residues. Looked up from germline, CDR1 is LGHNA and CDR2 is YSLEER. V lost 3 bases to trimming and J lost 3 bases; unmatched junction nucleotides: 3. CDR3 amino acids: CASSQNRGYTEAFF. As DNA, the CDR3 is TGCGCCAGCAGCCAGAACAGGGGGTACACTGAAGCTTTCTTT.

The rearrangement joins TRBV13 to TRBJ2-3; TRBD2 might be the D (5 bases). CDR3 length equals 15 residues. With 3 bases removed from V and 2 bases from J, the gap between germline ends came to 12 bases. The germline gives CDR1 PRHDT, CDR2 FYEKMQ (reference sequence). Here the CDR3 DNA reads TGTGCCAGCAGCTTCGGGCTAGCATTCACAGATACGCAGTATTTT. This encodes CASSFGLAFTDTQYF.

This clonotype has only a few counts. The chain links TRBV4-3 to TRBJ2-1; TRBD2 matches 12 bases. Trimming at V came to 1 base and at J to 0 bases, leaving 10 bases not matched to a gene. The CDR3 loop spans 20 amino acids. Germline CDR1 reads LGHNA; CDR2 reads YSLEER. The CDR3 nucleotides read TGCGCCAGCAGCCAAGGCTCGGGACTAGCGGGCTCGAGCTCCTACAATGAGCAGTTCTTC. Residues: CASSQGSGLAGSSSYNEQFF.

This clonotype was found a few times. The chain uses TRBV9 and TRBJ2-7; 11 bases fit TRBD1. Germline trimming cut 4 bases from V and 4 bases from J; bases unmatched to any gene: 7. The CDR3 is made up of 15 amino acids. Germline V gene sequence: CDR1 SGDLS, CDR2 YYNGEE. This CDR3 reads CASSRGQGVLYEQYF. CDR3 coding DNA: TGTGCCAGCAGCCGGGGACAGGGGGTATTATACGAGCAGTACTTC.

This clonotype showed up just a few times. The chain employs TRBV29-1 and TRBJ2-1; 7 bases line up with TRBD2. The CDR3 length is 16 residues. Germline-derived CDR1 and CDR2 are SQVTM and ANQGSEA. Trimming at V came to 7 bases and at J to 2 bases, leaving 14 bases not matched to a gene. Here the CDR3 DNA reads TGCAGCGGGGAGACAGTTGGCGGGGGACCCTACAATGAGCAGTTCTTC. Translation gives CSGETVGGGPYNEQFF.

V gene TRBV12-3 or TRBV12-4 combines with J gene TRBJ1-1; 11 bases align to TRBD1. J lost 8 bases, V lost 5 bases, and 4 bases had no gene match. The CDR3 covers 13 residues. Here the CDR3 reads CASSTRTGGEAFF. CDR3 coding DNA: TGTGCCAGCAGTACAAGGACAGGGGGCGAAGCTTTCTTT.

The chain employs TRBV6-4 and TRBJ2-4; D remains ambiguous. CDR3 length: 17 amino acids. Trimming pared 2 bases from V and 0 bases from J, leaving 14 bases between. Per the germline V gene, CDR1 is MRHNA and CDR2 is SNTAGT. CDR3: CASSDRASPLAKNIQYF. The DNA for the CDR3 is TGTGCCAGCAGTGACAGGGCGAGCCCTCTAGCCAAAAACATTCAGTACTTC.

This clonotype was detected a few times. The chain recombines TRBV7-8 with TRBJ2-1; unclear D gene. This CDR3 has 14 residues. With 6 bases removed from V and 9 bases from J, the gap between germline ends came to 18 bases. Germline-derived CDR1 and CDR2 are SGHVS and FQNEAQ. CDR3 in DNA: TGTGCCAGCAGGGCGGTCGTTACGGGTAGTGAGCAGTTCTTC. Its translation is CASRAVVTGSEQFF.